Listed below are T cell receptor beta chains from one sample, sequenced in a study of OX40 agonist ivuxolimab in advanced cancers. The method was immunoSEQ multiplex PCR; TCRdb's version includes in-frame clones alone and lacks a portion of them. The repertoire has approximately 40,000 clones, about 88% of them found once; the top ten carry roughly 14%. The starting material was CD4+ or CD8+ T cells sorted from blood, obtained in a trial of the OX40 agonist ivuxolimab. Every receptor here comes from an adult with an advanced solid tumor such as melanoma, head and neck, liver or kidney cancer. Both conserved end residues are part of each CDR3. The order of the fields is V gene, clone size, J gene, CDR3 protein. Rows give clone size only sometimes, using once, few, many, or a class for an expanded clone.

v_gene: TRBV5-1
abundance: NA
j_gene: TRBJ2-5
CDR3aa: CASSLGGLAGLETQYF

v_gene: TRBV18
abundance: NA
j_gene: NA
CDR3aa: CASSPGDRSISSYEQYF

v_gene: TRBV9
abundance: NA
j_gene: TRBJ2-1
CDR3aa: CASSVAGGSYNEQFF

v_gene: TRBV29-1
abundance: NA
j_gene: TRBJ2-7
CDR3aa: CSVAVVSYEQYF

v_gene: TRBV2
abundance: NA
j_gene: TRBJ2-7
CDR3aa: CASSGSARYGEQYF

v_gene: TRBV5-1
abundance: NA
j_gene: TRBJ1-5
CDR3aa: CASSPTGGGNQPQHF

v_gene: TRBV6-5
abundance: NA
j_gene: TRBJ1-2
CDR3aa: CASRRVGGRNYGYTF

v_gene: TRBV7-9
abundance: NA
j_gene: TRBJ2-1
CDR3aa: CASSLGLAGVGDEQFF

v_gene: TRBV6-1
abundance: NA
j_gene: TRBJ1-1
CDR3aa: CASRDQGQANTEAFF

v_gene: TRBV7-6
abundance: NA
j_gene: TRBJ2-5
CDR3aa: CASSSEWDYGTPHPGETQYF

v_gene: TRBV11-2
abundance: NA
j_gene: TRBJ2-1
CDR3aa: CASRSQAMSSYNEQFF

v_gene: TRBV27
abundance: NA
j_gene: TRBJ2-7
CDR3aa: CASSLFSGESRHEQYF

v_gene: TRBV28
abundance: NA
j_gene: TRBJ1-5
CDR3aa: CASSLSPLLFQHF

v_gene: TRBV15
abundance: NA
j_gene: TRBJ1-1
CDR3aa: CTTSKNTEAFF

v_gene: TRBV18
abundance: NA
j_gene: TRBJ2-1
CDR3aa: CASSPGGRASYNEQFF

v_gene: TRBV5-5
abundance: NA
j_gene: TRBJ2-5
CDR3aa: CASSLGLPGAGARETQYF

v_gene: TRBV9
abundance: NA
j_gene: TRBJ1-4
CDR3aa: CASSVRDRIYNEKLFF

v_gene: TRBV11-2
abundance: NA
j_gene: TRBJ2-1
CDR3aa: CASSLARTSNEQFF

v_gene: TRBV11-3
abundance: once
j_gene: TRBJ2-7
CDR3aa: CASSLDSHEQYF

v_gene: TRBV28
abundance: NA
j_gene: TRBJ1-5
CDR3aa: CASGPGMNNQPQHF

v_gene: TRBV7-9
abundance: NA
j_gene: TRBJ1-1
CDR3aa: CASSSQVNTEAFF

v_gene: TRBV27
abundance: NA
j_gene: TRBJ2-1
CDR3aa: CASSISSGRAGNEQFF

v_gene: TRBV6-1
abundance: NA
j_gene: TRBJ1-6
CDR3aa: CASSRDRGSSPLHF

v_gene: TRBV2
abundance: few
j_gene: TRBJ1-2
CDR3aa: CASSKTGGANYGYTF

v_gene: TRBV7-8
abundance: NA
j_gene: TRBJ2-3
CDR3aa: CASSLGLAGPTDTQYF

v_gene: TRBV18
abundance: NA
j_gene: TRBJ2-7
CDR3aa: CASSRTGGSSYEQYF

v_gene: TRBV7-9
abundance: NA
j_gene: TRBJ2-6
CDR3aa: CASRPAGANVLTF

v_gene: TRBV4-2
abundance: NA
j_gene: TRBJ2-3
CDR3aa: CASSLLSRGTDTQYF

v_gene: TRBV6-6
abundance: NA
j_gene: TRBJ2-7
CDR3aa: CASSTLAGGSYEQYF

v_gene: TRBV19
abundance: NA
j_gene: TRBJ1-1
CDR3aa: CASSPRGGRGTEAFF

v_gene: TRBV7-9
abundance: NA
j_gene: TRBJ1-4
CDR3aa: CASRSASEKLFF

v_gene: TRBV19
abundance: NA
j_gene: TRBJ1-2
CDR3aa: CASSTLAGTGYTF

v_gene: TRBV11-2
abundance: few
j_gene: TRBJ2-7
CDR3aa: CASSSGQTYEQYF

v_gene: TRBV4-1
abundance: NA
j_gene: TRBJ2-7
CDR3aa: CASSPGTYEQYF

v_gene: TRBV5-4
abundance: NA
j_gene: TRBJ2-1
CDR3aa: CASSSYKGNNEQFF

v_gene: TRBV27
abundance: NA
j_gene: TRBJ1-6
CDR3aa: CASSLDSVAPLHF

v_gene: TRBV28
abundance: NA
j_gene: TRBJ2-7
CDR3aa: CASSLGILYEQYF

v_gene: TRBV7-6
abundance: NA
j_gene: TRBJ2-3
CDR3aa: CASSSSGYTDTQYF

v_gene: TRBV28
abundance: NA
j_gene: TRBJ2-1
CDR3aa: CASSSNGVGRAMGEQFF

v_gene: TRBV28
abundance: NA
j_gene: TRBJ2-7
CDR3aa: CASSSAGGRPYEQYF

v_gene: TRBV5-1
abundance: NA
j_gene: TRBJ2-1
CDR3aa: CASSLNREGYNEQFF

v_gene: TRBV20-1
abundance: NA
j_gene: TRBJ2-5
CDR3aa: CSARDNVAQYF

v_gene: TRBV30
abundance: NA
j_gene: TRBJ2-7
CDR3aa: CAWSESPADEQYF

v_gene: TRBV5-1
abundance: NA
j_gene: TRBJ2-1
CDR3aa: CASSLSLTSGRNEQFF

v_gene: TRBV6-1
abundance: NA
j_gene: TRBJ2-5
CDR3aa: CASLGWGLEETQYF

v_gene: TRBV10-1
abundance: few
j_gene: TRBJ1-5
CDR3aa: CASMEEVAAPNSNQPQHF

v_gene: TRBV15
abundance: NA
j_gene: TRBJ2-5
CDR3aa: CATSRDFGTVGQETQYF